In its sample, the clone carrying this TCR beta chain was seen once. This entry belongs to a study of blood T cell repertoires in COVID-19. Study information: Sources were T cells, B-cell-depleted T cells, or PBMCs; the material itself was cDNA or gDNA.

J gave up 4 bases and V 6 bases, and 6 bases lay outside the gene matches. The CDR3 covers 14 residues. Per germline, CDR1 MNHEY and CDR2 SVGAGI. Participants came from about two dozen US areas, aged roughly 18 to 89 years. The data were produced by immunoSEQ multiplex PCR, yet TCRdb's version contains in-frame clones alone and is incomplete. The repertoire includes over 150,000 clones, approximately 78% of them detected once, and around a sixth sits in the top ten. The rearrangement uses TRBV6-5 and TRBJ2-1; 7 nucleotides align to TRBD1. The sequenced material came from PBMCs or T cells enriched from blood (not recorded which). The clonotype originates from a woman aged 45 to 65 who had recovered from COVID-19. The CDR3 nucleotides read TGTGCCAGCAGCCCGGGACAGTTATACAATGAGCAGTTCTTC. Protein sequence: CASSPGQLYNEQFF.